This entry is about one TCR beta chain. Original processing methods: Amplification of reference gene primers was used by the study to estimate nucleated cell counts. Clones were sequenced by immunoSEQ multiplex PCR, and TCRdb holds only the in-frame ones, with some missing. The V and J calls and clone size are taken from that table; D and trimming were inferred from the DNA. The sample holds about 140,000 clones, approximately 85% seen once. This specimen comes from a study of blood T cell repertoires in COVID-19. Study background: The samples span acute and convalescent COVID-19 from the United States, Italy and Spain.

Germline lookup yields CDR1 KGHDR and CDR2 SFDVKD. Between the trimmed V and J ends, which lost 2 bases and 6 bases, there was a span of 16 bases. The CDR3 is made up of 15 amino acids. This chain connects TRBV24-1 to TRBJ2-7; a weak D match, TRBD1 (5 bases). The TCR originated in a man aged 65-85 years with acute or convalescent COVID-19. Material for sequencing was peripheral blood. Here the CDR3 DNA reads TGTGCCACCAGTGATTCCGCAGGGTTTGCTCGCGAGCAGTACTTC. Protein sequence: CATSDSAGFAREQYF.